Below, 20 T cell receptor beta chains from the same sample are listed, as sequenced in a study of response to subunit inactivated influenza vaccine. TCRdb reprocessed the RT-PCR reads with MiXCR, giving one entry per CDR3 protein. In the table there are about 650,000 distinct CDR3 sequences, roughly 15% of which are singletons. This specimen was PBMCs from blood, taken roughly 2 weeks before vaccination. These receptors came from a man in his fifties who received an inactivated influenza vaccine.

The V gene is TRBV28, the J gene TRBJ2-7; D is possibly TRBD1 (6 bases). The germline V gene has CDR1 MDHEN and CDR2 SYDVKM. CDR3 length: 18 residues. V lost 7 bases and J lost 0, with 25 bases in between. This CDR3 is CASTAGTSIPTYSYEQYF. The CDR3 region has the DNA TGTGCCAGCACGGCCGGGACATCGATACCCACATACTCCTACGAGCAGTACTTC.

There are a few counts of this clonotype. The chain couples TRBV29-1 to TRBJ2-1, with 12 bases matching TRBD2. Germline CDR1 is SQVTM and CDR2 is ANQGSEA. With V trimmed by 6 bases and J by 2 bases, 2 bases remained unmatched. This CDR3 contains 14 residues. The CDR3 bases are TGCAGCGTGAGACTAGCGGGGGCCTACAATGAGCAGTTCTTC. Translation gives CSVRLAGAYNEQFF.

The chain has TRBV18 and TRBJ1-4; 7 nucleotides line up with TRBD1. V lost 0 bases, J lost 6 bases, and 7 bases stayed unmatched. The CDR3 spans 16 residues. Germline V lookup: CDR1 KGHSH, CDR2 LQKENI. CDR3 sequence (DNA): TGTGCCAGCTCACCACCAAGCAGGGGGAAGTATGAAAAACTGTTTTTT. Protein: CASSPPSRGKYEKLFF.

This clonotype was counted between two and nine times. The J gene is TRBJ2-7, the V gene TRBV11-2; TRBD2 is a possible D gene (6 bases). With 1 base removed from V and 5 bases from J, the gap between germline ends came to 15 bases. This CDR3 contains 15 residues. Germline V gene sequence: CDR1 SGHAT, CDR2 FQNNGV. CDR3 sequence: CASSLVSGGTHEQYF. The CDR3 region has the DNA TGTGCCAGCAGCTTAGTTTCTGGGGGGACCCACGAGCAGTACTTC.

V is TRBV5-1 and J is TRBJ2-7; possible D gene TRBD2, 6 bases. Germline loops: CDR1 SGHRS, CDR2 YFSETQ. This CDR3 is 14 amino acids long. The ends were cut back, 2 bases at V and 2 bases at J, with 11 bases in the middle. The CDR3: CASSFTEGPYEQYF. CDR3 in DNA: TGCGCCAGCAGCTTCACGGAGGGCCCCTACGAGCAGTACTTC.

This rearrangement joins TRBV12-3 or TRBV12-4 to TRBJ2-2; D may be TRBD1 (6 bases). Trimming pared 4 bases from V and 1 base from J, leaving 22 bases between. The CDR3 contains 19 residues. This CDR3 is CASSSPSSLNRENTGELFF. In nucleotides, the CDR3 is TGTGCCAGCAGTTCCCCCTCGAGCTTGAACAGGGAGAACACCGGGGAGCTGTTTTTT.

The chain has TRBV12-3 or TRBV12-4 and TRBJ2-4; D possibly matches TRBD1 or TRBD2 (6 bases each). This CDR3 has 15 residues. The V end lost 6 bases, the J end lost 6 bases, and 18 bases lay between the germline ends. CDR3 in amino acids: CASSPDRRGRNIQYF. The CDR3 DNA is TGTGCCAGCAGCCCCGACAGGAGGGGGAGAAACATTCAGTACTTC.

CDR3 residues: CASSSGQGLGYTF. The DNA of the CDR3 is TGTGCCAGCAGTTCCGGACAGGGCTTAGGCTACACCTTC. The chain carries TRBV6-5 and TRBJ1-2, with 8 bases that match TRBD1. In germline, CDR1 is MNHEY, CDR2 SVGAGI. V gave up 4 bases and J gave up 8 bases; unmatched junction bases: 6. This CDR3 has 13 amino acids.

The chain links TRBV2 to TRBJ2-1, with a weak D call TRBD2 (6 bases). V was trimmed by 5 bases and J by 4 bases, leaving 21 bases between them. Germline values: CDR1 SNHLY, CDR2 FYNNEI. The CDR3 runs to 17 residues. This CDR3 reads CASSTLGQRAAYNEQFF. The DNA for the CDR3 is TGTGCCAGCAGTACCTTGGGGCAGCGGGCCGCTTACAATGAGCAGTTCTTC.

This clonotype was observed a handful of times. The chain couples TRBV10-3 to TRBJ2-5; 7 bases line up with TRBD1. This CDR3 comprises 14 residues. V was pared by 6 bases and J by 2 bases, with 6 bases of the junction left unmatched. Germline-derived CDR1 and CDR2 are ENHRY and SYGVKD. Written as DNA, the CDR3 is TGTGCCATCAGCCAGACAGGGCAACAAGAGACCCAGTACTTC. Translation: CAISQTGQQETQYF.

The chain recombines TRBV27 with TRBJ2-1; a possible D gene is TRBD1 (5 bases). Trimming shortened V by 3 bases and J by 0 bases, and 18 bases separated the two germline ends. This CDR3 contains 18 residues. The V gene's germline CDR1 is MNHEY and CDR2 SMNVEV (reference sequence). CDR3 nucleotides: TGTGCCAGCAGTTTTCTCGTCCCGACAGTCCGCTCCTACAATGAGCAGTTCTTC. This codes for CASSFLVPTVRSYNEQFF.

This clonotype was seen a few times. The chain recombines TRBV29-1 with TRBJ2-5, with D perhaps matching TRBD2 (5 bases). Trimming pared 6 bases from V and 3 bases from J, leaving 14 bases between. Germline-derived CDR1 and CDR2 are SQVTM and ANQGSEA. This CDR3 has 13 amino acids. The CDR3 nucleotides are TGCAGCGTCGATATCCGGGAAAAAGAGACCCAGTACTTC. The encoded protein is CSVDIREKETQYF.

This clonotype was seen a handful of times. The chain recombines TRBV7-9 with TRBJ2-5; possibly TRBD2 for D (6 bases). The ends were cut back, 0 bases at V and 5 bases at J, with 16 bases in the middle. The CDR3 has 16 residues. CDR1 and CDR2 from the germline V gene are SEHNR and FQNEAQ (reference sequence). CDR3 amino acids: CASSLAVGPGEETQYF. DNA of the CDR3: TGTGCCAGCAGCTTAGCGGTTGGCCCGGGGGAGGAGACCCAGTACTTC.

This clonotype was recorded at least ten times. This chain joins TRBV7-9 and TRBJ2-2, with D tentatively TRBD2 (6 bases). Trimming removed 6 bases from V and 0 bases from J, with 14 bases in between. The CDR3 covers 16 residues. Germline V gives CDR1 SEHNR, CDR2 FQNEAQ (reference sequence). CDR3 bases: TGTGCCAGCAGGGCGAGGCGGGGCCCGAACACCGGGGAGCTGTTTTTT. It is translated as CASRARRGPNTGELFF.

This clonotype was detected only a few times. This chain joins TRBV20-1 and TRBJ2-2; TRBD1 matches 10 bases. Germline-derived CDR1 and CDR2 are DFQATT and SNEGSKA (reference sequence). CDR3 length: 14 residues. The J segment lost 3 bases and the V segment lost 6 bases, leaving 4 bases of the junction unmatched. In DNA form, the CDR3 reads TGCAGTGCAATCGGGACAGGGGACACCGGGGAGCTGTTTTTT. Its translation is CSAIGTGDTGELFF.

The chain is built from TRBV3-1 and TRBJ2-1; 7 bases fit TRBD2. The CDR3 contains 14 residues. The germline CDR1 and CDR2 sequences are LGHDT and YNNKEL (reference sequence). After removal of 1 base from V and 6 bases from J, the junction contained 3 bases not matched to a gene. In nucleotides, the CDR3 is TGTGCCAGCAGCCAAGGGCTAGCGGTCAATGAGCAGTTCTTC. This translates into CASSQGLAVNEQFF.

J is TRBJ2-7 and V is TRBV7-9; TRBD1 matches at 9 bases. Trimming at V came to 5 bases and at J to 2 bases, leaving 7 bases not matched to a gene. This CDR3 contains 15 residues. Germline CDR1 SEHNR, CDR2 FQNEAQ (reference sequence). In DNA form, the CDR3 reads TGTGCCAGCAGCGTCGGGACAGGGATGACCTACGAGCAGTACTTC. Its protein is CASSVGTGMTYEQYF.

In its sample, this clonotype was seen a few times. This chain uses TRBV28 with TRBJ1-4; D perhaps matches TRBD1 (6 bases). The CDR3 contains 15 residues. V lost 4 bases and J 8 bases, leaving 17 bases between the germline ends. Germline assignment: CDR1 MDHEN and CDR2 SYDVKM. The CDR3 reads CASSSGDTPGEKLFF. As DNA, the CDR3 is TGTGCCAGCAGTTCAGGGGACACCCCCGGGGAAAAACTGTTTTTT.

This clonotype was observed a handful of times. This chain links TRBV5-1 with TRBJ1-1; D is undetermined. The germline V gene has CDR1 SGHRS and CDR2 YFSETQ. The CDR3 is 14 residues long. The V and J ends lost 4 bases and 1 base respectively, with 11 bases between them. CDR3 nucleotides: TGCGCCAGCAGCGGGCAGGAGGGGAACACTGAAGCTTTCTTT. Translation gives CASSGQEGNTEAFF.

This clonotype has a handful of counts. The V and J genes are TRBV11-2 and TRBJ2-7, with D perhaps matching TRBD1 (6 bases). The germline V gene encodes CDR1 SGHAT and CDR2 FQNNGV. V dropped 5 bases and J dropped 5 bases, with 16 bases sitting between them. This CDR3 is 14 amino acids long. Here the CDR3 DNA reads TGTGCCAGCAGCGGGGTAAACAGGGACCACGAGCAGTACTTC. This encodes CASSGVNRDHEQYF.